These 5 T cell receptor beta chains originate from one sample sequenced in a study of T cell responses to AZD1222 COVID-19 vaccine. Using immunoSEQ multiplex PCR, the repertoire was profiled, and TCRdb retains in-frame clones only, with some absent. The sample lists 130,000 or so clones, around 89% seen once, with over 8% in the top ten. Sequenced here: peripheral blood, sampled 28 days after the second AZD1222 dose. The receptors were gathered from an adult who received the AZD1222 COVID-19 vaccine.

This CDR3 reads CAWSPRAYNEQFF. CDR3 in DNA: TGTGCCTGGAGTCCACGGGCCTACAATGAGCAGTTCTTC. V and J are TRBV30 and TRBJ2-1; D is undetermined. Germline CDR1 reads GTSNPN; CDR2 reads SVGIG (reference sequence). The CDR3 spans 13 residues. Trimming cost V 2 bases and J 2 bases, with 7 bases left between them.

The chain is built from TRBV7-6 and TRBJ1-6; 8 bases match TRBD1. CDR3 size: 16 residues. The V gene's germline CDR1 is SGHVS and CDR2 FNYEAQ. The trim removed 2 bases at V and 8 bases at J, leaving 8 bases unmatched. In nucleotides, the CDR3 is TGTGCCAGCAGCTTAACAGGGGGACGAGCGGATTCACCCCTCCACTTT. Its protein product is CASSLTGGRADSPLHF. The full variable domain, with the rest looked up from reference TRBV7-6 and TRBJ1-6, is GAGVSQSPRYKVTKRGQDVALRCDPISGHVSLYWYRQALGQGPEFLTYFNYEAQQDKSGLPNDRFSAERPEGSISTLTIQRTEQRDSAMYRCASSLTGGRADSPLHFGNGTRLTVT.

This chain connects TRBV5-1 to TRBJ2-7, with 8 bases that match TRBD2. The CDR3 loop spans 16 amino acids. Germline lookup yields CDR1 SGHRS and CDR2 YFSETQ. V gave up 4 bases and J gave up 5 bases; unmatched junction bases: 14. The CDR3 protein is CASSAPLAGLSNEQYF. The CDR3 DNA sequence: TGCGCCAGCAGCGCCCCGCTAGCGGGTCTTTCCAACGAGCAGTACTTC.

The rearrangement joins TRBV7-9 to TRBJ2-1; TRBD1 agrees at 7 bases. The V segment lost 5 bases and the J segment 8 bases; nucleotides outside the gene matches: 12. This CDR3 is built from 15 residues. Germline loops: CDR1 SEHNR, CDR2 FQNEAQ (reference sequence). The CDR3 bases are TGTGCCAGCAGCCCGACAGGGATGAGGTACGATGAGCAGTTCTTC. Translating it yields CASSPTGMRYDEQFF.

V and J are TRBV7-9 and TRBJ1-5; D remains unclear. The CDR3 is 15 amino acids. Germline values: CDR1 SEHNR, CDR2 FQNEAQ (reference sequence). Trimming cost V 1 base and J 3 bases, with 10 bases left between them. The CDR3 DNA reads as TGTGCCAGCAGCTTAGTTGGAGGATCCAATCAGCCCCAGCATTTT. It translates to CASSLVGGSNQPQHF.